This T cell receptor (beta chain) derives from a study of T cells in Graves' hyperthyroidism and ophthalmopathy. Whole-study findings and limits: Onset of ophthalmopathy came a median roughly 6.5 months after the model predicted it.

The CDR3 length is 15 residues. CDR1 is LNHNV, CDR2 YYDKDF, per germline (reference sequence). Trimming shortened V by 2 bases and J by 6 bases, and 11 bases separated the two germline ends. This clonotype has only a few counts. Its antigen is still unknown. Uncontrolled infection, other autoimmune disease, pregnancy or lactation led to exclusion. TCR beta CDR3 regions were amplified from RNA. The HTBI primer set served for first-round RT-PCR of the TCR CDR3. Using its own MiXCR run on the multiplex PCR reads, TCRdb lists one record per CDR3 protein. The sample lists 550,000 to 600,000 distinct CDR3 sequences, roughly 46% occurring once.

The chain recombines TRBV15 with TRBJ1-6; the D gene is possibly TRBD1 (6 bases). The receptor's source is an adult woman with Graves' disease, either hyperthyroidism or ophthalmopathy (not recorded which). Sequenced input: peripheral blood or thyroid tissue (not recorded which). The CDR3 region has the DNA TGTGCCACCAGCAGACAGGGGTGGCGTAATTCACCCCTCCACTTT. It specifies CATSRQGWRNSPLHF.